These 10 T cell receptor beta chains were sequenced from one sample in a study of follicular helper T cells after annual influenza vaccination. The table came from immunoSEQ multiplex PCR; TCRdb's copy has only in-frame clones and leaves some out. This table has some 10,000 clones, 81% appearing once. Documented time point: 2015-2016 season, pre-vaccination. The sequenced sample was CXCR5+ CD38- circulating T follicular helper cells from blood, obtained on the day of influenza vaccination. Documented subset: circulating Tfh, non-naive CD4+CXCR5+PD-1+ (ICOS+CD38+ or ICOS-CD38-). The source is an adult who received the influenza vaccine.

This clone was picked up one time. This chain uses TRBV7-2 with TRBJ2-7; D remains ambiguous. The CDR3 consists of 15 residues. Trimming left V 2 bases short and J 5 bases short, with 16 bases between. Per the germline V gene, CDR1 is SGHTA and CDR2 is FQGNSA. The chain's CDR3 is CASSLSSQVRDEQYF. The DNA for the CDR3 is TGTGCCAGCAGCTTAAGTTCGCAGGTTAGGGACGAGCAGTACTTC. Combining the CDR3 with reference TRBV7-2 and TRBJ2-7 gives the whole variable domain GAGVSQSPSNKVTEKGKDVELRCDPISGHTALYWYRQSLGQGLEFLIYFQGNSAPDKSGLPSDRFSAERTGGSVSTLTIQRTQQEDSAVYLCASSLSSQVRDEQYFGPGTRLTVT.

This chain links TRBV5-1 with TRBJ2-3; D gene ambiguous. The ends were cut back, 0 bases at V and 6 bases at J, with 11 bases in the middle. In germline, CDR1 is SGHRS, CDR2 YFSETQ. This CDR3 comprises 14 residues. CDR3 DNA: TGCGCCAGCAGCTTGGGTAGCCCCACGGATACGCAGTATTTT. Translated: CASSLGSPTDTQYF.

This chain joins TRBV28 and TRBJ1-1; 8 positions match TRBD1. Germline V lookup: CDR1 MDHEN, CDR2 SYDVKM. CDR3 size: 14 residues. With V trimmed by 4 bases and J by 5 bases, 6 bases remained unmatched. CDR3 sequence reads: CASSSGQGRTEAFF. DNA for the CDR3: TGTGCCAGCAGTTCCGGACAGGGTCGGACTGAAGCTTTCTTT.

This chain links TRBV29-1 with TRBJ2-3, with TRBD2 identical over 8 bases. The CDR3 spans 14 residues. Germline loops: CDR1 SQVTM, CDR2 ANQGSEA. J was trimmed by 6 bases and V by 7 bases; bases with no gene match: 12. The CDR3 nucleotides read TGCAGCGCCGAAGCGGGAGCAGTAGCGGATACGCAGTATTTT. Amino acids: CSAEAGAVADTQYF.

The chain uses TRBV7-9 and TRBJ2-3; D is possibly TRBD1 (6 bases). The germline V and J ends were trimmed by 4 bases and 1 base, with 12 bases remaining between them. Germline lookup yields CDR1 SEHNR and CDR2 FQNEAQ (reference sequence). The CDR3 length is 15 residues. The CDR3 sequence is CASSSNRDGTDTQYF. The CDR3 bases are TGTGCCAGCAGCTCGAACAGGGACGGCACAGATACGCAGTATTTT.

This chain joins TRBV7-8 and TRBJ1-4; 9 positions agree with TRBD1. Germline-derived CDR1 and CDR2 are SGHVS and FQNEAQ. Losses at the gene ends were 5 bases for V and 6 bases for J; bases not matched to a gene: 4. The CDR3 has 14 amino acids. The CDR3 DNA sequence: TGTGCCAGCAGCGCGGGACAGGGCTATGAAAAACTGTTTTTT. Translating gives CASSAGQGYEKLFF.

The V and J genes are TRBV6-6 and TRBJ2-1; 11 nucleotides align to TRBD1. With 6 bases clipped from V and 8 bases from J, the junction kept 9 bases outside the gene matches. This CDR3 spans 15 amino acids. Per the germline V gene, CDR1 is MNHNY and CDR2 is SVGAGI (reference sequence). The CDR3 nucleotides are TGTGCCAGCAGCGAGACCGGGACAGGGGGTTATGAGCAGTTCTTC. Protein product: CASSETGTGGYEQFF.

V and J are TRBV5-6 and TRBJ2-5, with 7 bases matching TRBD1. The CDR3 contains 12 residues. The J segment lost 7 bases and the V segment lost 2 bases, leaving 2 bases of the junction unmatched. CDR1 SGHDT and CDR2 YYEEEE come from the germline V gene. CDR3 protein: CASSFGTATQYF. The CDR3 region has the DNA TGTGCCAGCAGCTTTGGGACAGCGACCCAGTACTTC.

The J gene is TRBJ2-5, the V gene TRBV12-5, with TRBD1 matching over 11 bases. The CDR3 totals 15 residues. Trimming removed 4 bases from V and 4 bases from J; junction bases left unmatched: 5. CDR1 and CDR2 (germline): LGHNT, FRNRAP. The CDR3 region is CASGSGTGGRETQYF. The CDR3, as DNA: TGTGCTAGTGGTTCCGGGACAGGGGGGAGAGAGACCCAGTACTTC.

This rearrangement joins TRBV30 to TRBJ2-7, with 7 bases fitting TRBD2. This CDR3 has 11 amino acids. Germline V gene sequence: CDR1 GTSNPN, CDR2 SVGIG (reference sequence). The junction had 0 bases not matched to a gene; V was cut back by 0 bases and J by 7 bases. The CDR3 coding sequence is TGTGCCTGGAGTGTCGGGAGGGAGCAGTACTTC. Residues: CAWSVGREQYF.